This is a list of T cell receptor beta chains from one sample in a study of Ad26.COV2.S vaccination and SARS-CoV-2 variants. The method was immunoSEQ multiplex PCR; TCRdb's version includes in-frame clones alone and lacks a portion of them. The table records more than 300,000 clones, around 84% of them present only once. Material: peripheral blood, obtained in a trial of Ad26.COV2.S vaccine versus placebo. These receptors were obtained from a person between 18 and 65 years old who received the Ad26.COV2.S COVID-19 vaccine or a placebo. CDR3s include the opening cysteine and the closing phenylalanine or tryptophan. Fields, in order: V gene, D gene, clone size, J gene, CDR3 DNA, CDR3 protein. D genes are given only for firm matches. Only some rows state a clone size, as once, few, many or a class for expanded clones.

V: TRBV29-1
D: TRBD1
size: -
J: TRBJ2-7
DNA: TGCAGCGTATCCAACAGGGGCCATTACGAGCAGTACTTC
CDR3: CSVSNRGHYEQYF

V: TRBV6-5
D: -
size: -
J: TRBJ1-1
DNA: TGTGCCAGCAGTTACTCGAGGCAGGGTAGGACTGAAGCTTTCTTT
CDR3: CASSYSRQGRTEAFF

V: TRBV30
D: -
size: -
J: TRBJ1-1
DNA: TGTGCCTGGAGTGATTGGGGGGGAGGTGACACTGAAGCTTTCTTT
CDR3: CAWSDWGGGDTEAFF

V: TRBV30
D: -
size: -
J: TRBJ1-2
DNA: TGTGCCTGGAGTGTATCTAGACGGTACTTCAACTATGGCTACACCTTC
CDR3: CAWSVSRRYFNYGYTF

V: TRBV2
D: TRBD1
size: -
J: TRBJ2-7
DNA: TGTGCCAGCAGCGGGCCCCCAGGACAGGGGACCGTCTACGAGCAGTACTTC
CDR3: CASSGPPGQGTVYEQYF

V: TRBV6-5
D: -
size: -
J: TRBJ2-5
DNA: TGTGCCAGCAGTTACACCCAGGGGCCCTGGGGGACCCAGTACTTC
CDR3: CASSYTQGPWGTQYF

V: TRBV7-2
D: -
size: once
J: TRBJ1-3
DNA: TGTGCCAGCAGCCCCTCCACAGGGTCCGCTGGAAACACCATATATTTT
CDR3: CASSPSTGSAGNTIYF

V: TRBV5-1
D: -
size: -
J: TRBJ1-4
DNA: TGCGCCAGCAGCTTGGCTCCAGGGATAAATGAAAAACTGTTTTTT
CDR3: CASSLAPGINEKLFF

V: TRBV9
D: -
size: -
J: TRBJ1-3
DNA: TGTGCCAGCAGCGTTAGCGACAACTCTGGAAACACCATATATTTT
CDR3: CASSVSDNSGNTIYF

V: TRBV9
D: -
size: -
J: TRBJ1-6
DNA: TGTGCCAGCAGCGTAGCAGCGATACCGACCCCCTCCTATAATTCACCCCTCCACTTT
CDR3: CASSVAAIPTPSYNSPLHF

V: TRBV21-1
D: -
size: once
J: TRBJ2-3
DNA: TGTGCCAGCAGCACCCTGCGGGACTCTTGGGAAGATACGCAGTATTTT
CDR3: CASSTLRDSWEDTQYF

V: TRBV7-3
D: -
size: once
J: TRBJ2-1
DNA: TGTGCCAGCAGCTTATCCCGGGACCCGAACAATGAGCAGTTCTTC
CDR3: CASSLSRDPNNEQFF

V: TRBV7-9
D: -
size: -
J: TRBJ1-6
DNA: TGTGCCAGCAGCTTAGCGGTTGGGCGCTCACAGGGAAATTCACCCCTCCACTTT
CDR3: CASSLAVGRSQGNSPLHF

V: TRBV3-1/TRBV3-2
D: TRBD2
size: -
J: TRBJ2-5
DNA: TGTGCCAGCAGCCAAACAGCGGGGGGGCTTGAGACCCAGTACTTC
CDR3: CASSQTAGGLETQYF

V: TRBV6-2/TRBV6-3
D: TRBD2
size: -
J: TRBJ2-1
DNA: TGTGCCAGCAGTCGGGAGGGTGGCTACAATGAGCAGTTCTTC
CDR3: CASSREGGYNEQFF

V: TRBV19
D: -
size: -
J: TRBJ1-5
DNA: TGTGCCAGTAGTATAGCGGGCTTCGGGAATCAGCCCCAGCATTTT
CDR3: CASSIAGFGNQPQHF

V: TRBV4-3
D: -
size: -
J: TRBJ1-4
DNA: TGCGCCAGCAGCCATGCCGCACAGCCTTCTAATGAAAAACTGTTTTTT
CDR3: CASSHAAQPSNEKLFF

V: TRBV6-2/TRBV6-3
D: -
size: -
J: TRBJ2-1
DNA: TGTGCCAGCAGTTATTTTTACAATGAGCAGTTCTTC
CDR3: CASSYFYNEQFF

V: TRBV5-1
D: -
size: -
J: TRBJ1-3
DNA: TGCGCCAGCAGCTTGGCCGGGGGGCGGTTTGGAAACACCATATATTTT
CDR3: CASSLAGGRFGNTIYF

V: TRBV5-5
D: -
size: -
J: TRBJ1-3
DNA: TGTGCCAGCAGCCTCTCCGGGGGAAGTGGAAACACCATATATTTT
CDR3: CASSLSGGSGNTIYF

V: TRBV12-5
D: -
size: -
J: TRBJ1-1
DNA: TGTGCTAGTTATCCCCGACAAGACCCGACCGAGGGCACTGAAGCTTTCTTT
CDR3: CASYPRQDPTEGTEAFF

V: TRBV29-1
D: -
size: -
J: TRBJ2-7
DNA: TGCAGCGTTGAGGCGGAGGATACGATTGAGCAGTACTTC
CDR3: CSVEAEDTIEQYF

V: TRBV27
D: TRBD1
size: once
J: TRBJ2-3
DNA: TGTGCCAGCGCCCCAGGGACAGGGACAGATACGCAGTATTTT
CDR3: CASAPGTGTDTQYF

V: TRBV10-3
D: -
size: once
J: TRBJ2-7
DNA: TGTGCCATCAGCCCAACCGGCCAGGGTGGGTACGAGCAGTACTTC
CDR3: CAISPTGQGGYEQYF

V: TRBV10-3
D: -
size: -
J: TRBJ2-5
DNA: TGTGCCATCAGCTACCAAGAGACCCAGTACTTC
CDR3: CAISYQETQYF

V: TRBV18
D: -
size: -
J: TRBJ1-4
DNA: TGTGCCAGCTCACCCCCTGTGGGTAATGAAAAACTGTTTTTT
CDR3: CASSPPVGNEKLFF

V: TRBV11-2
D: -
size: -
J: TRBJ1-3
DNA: TGTGCCAGCAGCTCCCCAAATTACAGGGTGTCTGGAAACACCATATATTTT
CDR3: CASSSPNYRVSGNTIYF

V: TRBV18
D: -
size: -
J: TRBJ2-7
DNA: TGTGCCAGCTCACTAAAGGACGAGCAGTACTTC
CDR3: CASSLKDEQYF

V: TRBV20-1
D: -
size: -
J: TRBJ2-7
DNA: TGCAGTGCTAGTTTGGGACGGGGGACCTACGAGCAGTACTTC
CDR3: CSASLGRGTYEQYF

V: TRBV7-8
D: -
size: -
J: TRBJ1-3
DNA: TGTGCCAGCAGCTCTTCACTTGGGTCTGGAAACACCATATATTTT
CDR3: CASSSSLGSGNTIYF

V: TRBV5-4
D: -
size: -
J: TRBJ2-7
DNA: TGTGCCAACAGCTTGGATTTGCAGGGGCTAGAGCAGTACTTC
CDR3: CANSLDLQGLEQYF

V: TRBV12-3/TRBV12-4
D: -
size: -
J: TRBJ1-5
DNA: TGTGCCAGCGGTGGGGCCCAAGGTCAGCCCCAGCATTTT
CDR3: CASGGAQGQPQHF

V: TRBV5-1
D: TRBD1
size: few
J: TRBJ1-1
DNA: TGCGCCAGCAGCGTACAGGGGGCCGAAGCTTTCTTT
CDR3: CASSVQGAEAFF

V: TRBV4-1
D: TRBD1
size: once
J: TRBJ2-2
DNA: TGCGCCAGCAGCCTGGGGACAGGGAGAACCGGGGAGCTGTTTTTT
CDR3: CASSLGTGRTGELFF

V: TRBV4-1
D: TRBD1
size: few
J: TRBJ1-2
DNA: TGCGCCAGCAGCCAAGGACTGACATGGACAGGGGACTATGGCTACACCTTC
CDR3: CASSQGLTWTGDYGYTF

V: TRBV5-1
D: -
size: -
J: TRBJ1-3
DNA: TGCGCCAGCAGCTCTGGGGGGTATGGAAACACCATATATTTT
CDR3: CASSSGGYGNTIYF

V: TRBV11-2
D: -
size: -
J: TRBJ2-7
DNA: TGTGCCAGCAGCTTAGCGGGGGGCGACGAGCAGTACTTC
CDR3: CASSLAGGDEQYF

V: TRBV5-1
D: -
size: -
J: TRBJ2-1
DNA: TGCGCCAGCAGCCTCCCTGGGGCCCTCCAGTTCTTC
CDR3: CASSLPGALQFF

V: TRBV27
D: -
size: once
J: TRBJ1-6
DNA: TGTGCCAGCAGTTTATCGTGGGAAGATTGGACACCCCTCCACTTT
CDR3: CASSLSWEDWTPLHF